This TCR beta chain comes out of a study of blood T cells in healthy people across ages (dated by TCRdb to the mid-2010s). A note on the overall study: In model experiments, template switching captured about one uniquely barcoded TCR beta cDNA molecule for every two T cells. The study measured age-related changes in TCR beta repertoire diversity using deep sequencing normalized with unique cDNA molecular identifiers. Two additional independent replicas of 1 million unique cDNA reads from the same blood draw were analyzed for two donors (one aged 18 to 29 and one aged 80 or older). Four age groups were formed from the donors: young (average 16 years), middle-aged (approximately 41), aged (62) and long-lived (about 80).

As concerns this clonotype: There is no known antigen for this receptor. Within one base of it there is no much larger clone, and no base qualities were kept.

On the study overall, not on this receptor specifically: Observed TCR beta diversity per million T cells fell roughly linearly with age, and a significant reduction was already apparent by age roughly 40. Observed TCR beta diversity correlated strongly with the percentage of naive T cells measured by flow cytometry. Estimates of total diversity based on one million sequenced T cells were regarded as lower bounds and as underestimates. The long-lived group showed more naive CD4+ T cells, fewer expanded clones and increased TCR diversity than the aged group, suggesting age selection. Because donor CMV infection status was unknown, age-related changes in expanded clonotypes were potentially confounded. Conclusive comparison of naive and antigen-experienced compartments was prevented by the profiling of bulk unsorted PBMCs.

Library prep was done by 5' RACE. Reads for this sample came from an Illumina HiSeq 2500. A second PCR of roughly 7 to 11 cycles was performed with a sample-barcoded 5' primer and a J-beta primer mix. Each TCR beta cDNA molecule received a unique molecular identifier from a template-switch 5' adaptor carrying 12 random nucleotides. Each sample yielded at least 2.5 million CDR3-containing paired-end reads. First-strand cDNA was synthesized from all RNA with the Mint cDNA synthesis kit, primed by a TRBC-specific oligonucleotide. After uracil-DNA glycosylase treatment, a first 18-cycle PCR used universal primers M1SS and BC2_uni_R on all cDNA. The study's processing was this. Normalization of each sample was performed by random selection of 1 million high-quality reads, each carrying a distinct molecular identifier. Instead of being binned into consensus sequences, reads with shared molecular identifiers were discarded. MiTCR, set to a Q25 quality threshold and the strictest error-elimination algorithm, was used for CDR3 identification, clonotype clustering and error correction. A nonparametric unseen species model using Euler transformation provided a lower-bound estimate of total TCR beta diversity. TCRdb trimmed public reads at Q25 via fastp, called clones via MiXCR and kept in-frame beta chains. Rows are combined by CDR3 protein, so each entry shows the most common genes and DNA. TCRdb, not the authors, supplied the V and J calls. This sample gives 800,000 to 950,000 distinct CDR3 sequences in total; 29% of them show up just once. Approximately 10% of the sample rests with the top ten.

Systemically healthy Caucasian individuals from Russia, some 36 in total and aged about 6 to 100 years, were included as donors. Approximately 9.3 milliliters of peripheral blood were drawn from each donor into EDTA-treated Vacutainer tubes. PBMCs were isolated by Ficoll-Paque density-gradient centrifugation, with at least 7 million obtained per sample. Trizol reagent was used to extract total RNA from PBMCs, with at least 5.5 micrograms per sample. For every donor, flow cytometry on a PBMC aliquot measured the percentage of naive CD45RAhigh/CD27high T cells. A distance of 14 bases separates the germline ends of V and J, which lose 6 bases and 5 bases respectively. CDR1 and CDR2 are drawn from the germline V gene (reference sequence): DFQATT, SNEGSKA. Reading from cysteine to phenylalanine, the CDR3 counts 13 amino acids. CDR3 DNA only is kept here, 39 bases in frame from base 1. The data were also submitted as part of a second study, on T cells of mothers and their children. From that second study: The donors were nine systemically healthy Caucasian individuals, made up of three mothers and their six children. cDNA synthesis consumed the entire amount of extracted RNA, loaded at approximately 1.6 ug RNA in each 15 ul reaction. In the second PCR, the M1S primer introduced both the sample barcodes and 2-4 random nucleotides. More than 8 million TCR beta CDR3 reads were obtained from each mother, and about 3 million reads were obtained from each child. In both related and unrelated pairs, thymic selection shapes the output of TCR recombination in a similar way, with inherited differences having only a minor effect. Related mother-child pairs always showed normalized repertoire overlap that was slightly higher than in unrelated mother-child pairs, though the difference was never significant. No persistent microchimeric T cell clones were found, with a detection sensitivity of around 100 clones per million clonotypes. The study used deep NGS to compare TCR beta repertoires of mothers and children, seeking features distinguishing related mother-child pairs from unrelated individuals. The mean age was 40 +/- 4 years for the mothers and around 10 +/- 4 years for the children. After adapters were ligated using NEBNext reagents, the libraries underwent 100+100 nt paired-end sequencing on an Illumina HiSeq 2000. To prevent cross-contamination, the mother and child libraries were prepared a month apart and were sequenced in separate runs. For each donor, somewhere between roughly 450,000 and 2,100,000 distinct TCR beta clonotypes were identified. Naive TCR beta clonotypes were estimated from low-frequency clonotypes matched to each donor's FACS-determined naive share, without sorting.

This TCR came from a woman between 35 and 50 years old in good health. The chain links TRBV20-1 with TRBJ2-4; the D segment could be TRBD2, given 5 matching bases. Input material: blood. The DNA sequence follows: TGCAGTGCCACCATTGACGGGGAAAACATTCAGTACTTC. This encodes CSATIDGENIQYF.